Following are 11 T cell receptor beta chains from one sample sequenced in a study of OX40 agonist ivuxolimab in advanced cancers. Method: immunoSEQ multiplex PCR; TCRdb's copy keeps in-frame clones and lacks some. The sample carries roughly 34,000 clones, approximately 80% recorded once. Here the sequenced sample was CD4+ or CD8+ T cells sorted from blood, taken in a trial of the OX40 agonist ivuxolimab. These receptor sequences come from an adult with an advanced solid tumor such as melanoma, head and neck, liver or kidney cancer.

J is TRBJ1-2 and V is TRBV27, with no clear D. This CDR3 contains 14 residues. Trimming pared 5 bases from V and 4 bases from J, leaving 14 bases between. CDR1 is MNHEY and CDR2 is SMNVEV in the germline V gene (reference sequence). As DNA, the CDR3 is TGTGCCAGCAGTCCTCGGGGATTGCTCTATGGCTACACCTTC. Translating gives CASSPRGLLYGYTF.

The chain carries TRBV2 and TRBJ2-7; 7 bases agree with TRBD1. The trim removed 4 bases at V and 7 bases at J, leaving 13 bases unmatched. CDR1 is SNHLY, CDR2 FYNNEI, per germline. The CDR3 length is 15 residues. CDR3 protein: CASSGQGAGGSEQYF. The CDR3, as DNA: TGTGCCAGCAGTGGACAAGGGGCAGGGGGTTCTGAGCAGTACTTC.

The chain links TRBV2 to TRBJ1-1; 8 bases are a match to TRBD1. After removal of 8 bases from V and 3 bases from J, the junction contained 5 bases not matched to a gene. This CDR3 comprises 13 residues. Germline CDR1 SNHLY, CDR2 FYNNEI. CDR3 DNA: TGTGCCAGCGGGACAGGCGGTCACACTGAAGCTTTCTTT. Translation gives CASGTGGHTEAFF.

The chain employs TRBV7-9 and TRBJ2-6; D could derive from TRBD1 or TRBD2 (5 bases each). CDR1 SEHNR and CDR2 FQNEAQ come from the germline V gene (reference sequence). This CDR3 contains 17 residues. V lost 5 bases and J lost 1, with 15 bases in between. In nucleotides, the CDR3 is TGTGCCAGCAGCCCTCGGGGCAGGGTATCTGGGGCCAACGTCCTGACTTTC. Its translation is CASSPRGRVSGANVLTF.

V usage is TRBV7-2 and J usage is TRBJ2-1, with D perhaps TRBD2 (5 bases). The CDR3 contains 15 residues. Germline values: CDR1 SGHTA, CDR2 FQGNSA. V was pared by 5 bases and J by 12 bases, with 23 bases between. The CDR3 protein is CASSAAQRVGRGQFF. DNA of the CDR3: TGTGCCAGCAGCGCCGCACAGCGCGTGGGCCGGGGGCAGTTCTTC.

The sample holds a few counts of this clone. The chain has TRBV9 and TRBJ1-5, with no clear D. Trimming removed 4 bases from V and 5 bases from J, with 10 bases in between. This CDR3 spans 13 amino acids. CDR1 and CDR2 (germline): SGDLS, YYNGEE. The CDR3 sequence is CASSPDPDQPQHF. The CDR3 region has the DNA TGTGCCAGCAGCCCAGACCCAGATCAGCCCCAGCATTTT.

The V call is TRBV7-9, the J call TRBJ1-3; a weak D match, TRBD1 (6 bases). The germline V gene encodes CDR1 SEHNR and CDR2 FQNEAQ (reference sequence). The CDR3 spans 19 residues. Between the trimmed V and J ends, which lost 1 base and 0 bases, there was a span of 19 bases. Here the CDR3 reads CASSLEGRGGTNSGNTIYF. The CDR3 bases are TGTGCCAGCAGCTTAGAAGGCAGGGGAGGAACTAACTCTGGAAACACCATATATTTT.

The chain employs TRBV7-2 and TRBJ2-5; D is possibly TRBD2 (7 bases). The CDR3 consists of 14 residues. Germline loops: CDR1 SGHTA, CDR2 FQGNSA. V lost 5 bases and J lost 1, with 11 bases in between. CDR3 DNA sequence: TGTGCCAGCAGCAGGGGGGGGGCCCAAGAGACCCAGTACTTC. Its protein product is CASSRGGAQETQYF.

This clone was seen once. The chain has TRBV9 and TRBJ1-3; no clear D. The V end lost 3 bases, the J end lost 3 bases, and 13 bases lay between the germline ends. Germline V gene data show CDR1 as SGDLS and CDR2 as YYNGEE. This CDR3 is built from 15 residues. This CDR3 reads CASSASETIGNTIYF. The CDR3 DNA sequence: TGTGCCAGCAGCGCCTCCGAGACGATTGGAAACACCATATATTTT.

The rearrangement uses TRBV14 and TRBJ2-1; a possible D gene is TRBD1 (6 bases). V was cut by 0 bases and J by 5 bases, with 11 bases left in between. Germline CDR1 reads SGHDN; CDR2 reads FVKESK. There are 15 residues in the CDR3. CDR3 bases: TGTGCCAGCAGCCAAGAACAGGGCAGGAACAATGAGCAGTTCTTC. As protein: CASSQEQGRNNEQFF. Filled out from reference TRBV14 and TRBJ2-1, the complete variable domain reads EAGVTQFPSHSVIEKGQTVTLRCDPISGHDNLYWYRRVMGKEIKFLLHFVKESKQDESGMPNNRFLAERTGGTYSTLKVQPAELEDSGVYFCASSQEQGRNNEQFFGPGTRLTVL.

The chain has TRBV11-2 and TRBJ2-7, with D unclear. The V end was cut by 0 bases, the J end by 4 bases, with 4 bases between. Germline V gene lookup returns CDR1 SGHAT and CDR2 FQNNGV. This CDR3 has 12 residues. CDR3 nucleotide sequence: TGTGCCAGCAGCTTAGATCGTTACGAGCAGTACTTC. Translated: CASSLDRYEQYF. Using reference TRBV11-2 and TRBJ2-7 for the parts outside the CDR3, the full variable domain is EAGVAQSPRYKIIEKRQSVAFWCNPISGHATLYWYQQILGQGPKLLIQFQNNGVVDDSQLPKDRFSAERLKGVDSTLKIQPAKLEDSAVYLCASSLDRYEQYFGPGTRLTVT.